The following is a T cell receptor (beta chain) sequence with its context. Its antigen is not known. The data were taken from a study of cytomegalovirus exposure and HLA in healthy donors. Study at large: Earlier work reported about 110 million unique TCR beta sequences from about 170 million T cells. General study findings and limits: It was confirmed in vitro that three of the CMV-associated chains were specific for CMV antigens. The productive fraction for most TCR beta V segments was about 87% or about 30% in an earlier analysis.

The PCR ran on 60 Vbeta and 13 Jbeta primers. Profiling relied on immunoSEQ multiplex PCR, and the TCRdb table lists in-frame clones only, not all of them. This sample yields more than 100,000 clones, of which about two thirds are seen a single time; 2.4% belongs to the top ten. The CDR3 is made up of 18 amino acids. Germline values: CDR1 MNHEY, CDR2 SMNVEV (reference sequence). Deletions cut 2 bases from V and 2 bases from J, with 18 bases between. The chain uses TRBV27 and TRBJ1-4; D possibly corresponds to TRBD1 (5 bases). Sequencing was performed on PBMCs. This clonotype was obtained from a woman in her 40s in good health and CMV-seronegative. Here the CDR3 reads CASSLNSAGRGTNEKLFF. CDR3 nucleotides: TGTGCCAGCAGTTTAAATTCAGCAGGGCGTGGGACTAATGAAAAACTGTTTTTT.